The clone carrying this T cell receptor (beta chain) was detected a few times. What it binds is not known. TCR beta cDNA libraries included unique molecular identifiers. Each sample of roughly 0.9 to 11 million input T cells yielded around 500,000 cDNA molecules, so each molecule approximated one T cell. TCRdb used MiXCR to reprocess the PCR reads, holding one entry per CDR3 protein. Altogether 350,000 to 450,000 distinct CDR3 sequences are present, 30% to 45% being singletons, with the ten largest covering around 15%. With 7 bases removed from V and 2 bases from J, the gap between germline ends came to 9 bases. The CDR3 covers 12 residues. The data are from a study of post-analysis software for immune sequencing data. Across the study: There were relapsing-remitting, secondary progressive and progressive-relapsing multiple sclerosis among the disease courses included.

Study conclusions and caveats: About five TRBV segments appeared more often in patients than in controls, and TRBV5-6, TRBV5-1 and TRBV20-1 were among these. Relative to controls, patients with multiple sclerosis showed significantly lower normalized Chao1 diversity.

This chain links TRBV12-3 or TRBV12-4 with TRBJ2-7; D is ambiguous. The clonotype was recovered from a girl aged 10 to 17 with multiple sclerosis. Sequences were obtained from blood. In nucleotides, the CDR3 is TGTGCCAGCACCCAGGAGACCTACGAGCAGTACTTC. This codes for CASTQETYEQYF.